This T cell receptor beta chain was obtained from a study of blood T cell repertoires in COVID-19. Study information: Acute and convalescent COVID-19 specimens originated in the United States, Italy and Spain. Sources were T cells, B-cell-depleted T cells, or PBMCs; the material itself was cDNA or gDNA.

Germline V lookup: CDR1 MNHEY, CDR2 SVGAGI. The J segment lost 8 bases and the V segment lost 6 bases, leaving 6 bases of the junction unmatched. CDR3 length equals 13 residues. In the original analysis: Nucleated cell number was recorded as an estimate derived from reference gene primer amplification. The assay was immunoSEQ multiplex PCR, and TCRdb's table has in-frame clones only and misses some. V and J calls plus clone size are reproduced from that table; the DNA served to infer D and trimming. The sample gives about 67,000 clones, around 90% of which show up once; around a fifth is in the top ten.

This sequence joins TRBV6-5 and TRBJ1-2, with 10 bases matching TRBD1. Sequencing used peripheral blood. The source is an elderly woman with acute or convalescent COVID-19. For the CDR3, the DNA is TGTGCCAGCAGGCCGACAGGGGGCAGAGGCTACACCTTC. Residues: CASRPTGGRGYTF.